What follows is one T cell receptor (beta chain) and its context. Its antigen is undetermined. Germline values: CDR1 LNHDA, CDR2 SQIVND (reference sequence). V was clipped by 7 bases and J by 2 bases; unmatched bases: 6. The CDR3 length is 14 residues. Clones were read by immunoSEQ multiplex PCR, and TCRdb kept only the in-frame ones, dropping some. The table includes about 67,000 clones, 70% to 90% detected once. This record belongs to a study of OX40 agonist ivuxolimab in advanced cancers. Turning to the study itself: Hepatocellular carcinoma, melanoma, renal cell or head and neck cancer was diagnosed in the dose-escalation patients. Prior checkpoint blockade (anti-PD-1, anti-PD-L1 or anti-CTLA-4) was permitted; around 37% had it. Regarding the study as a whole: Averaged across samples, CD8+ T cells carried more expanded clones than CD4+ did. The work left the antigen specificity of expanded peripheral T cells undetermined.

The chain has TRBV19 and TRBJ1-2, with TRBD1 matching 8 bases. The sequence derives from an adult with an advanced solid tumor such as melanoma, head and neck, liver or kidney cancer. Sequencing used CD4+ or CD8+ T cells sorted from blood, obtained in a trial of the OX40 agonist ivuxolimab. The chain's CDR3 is CASIATGANYGYTF. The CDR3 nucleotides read TGTGCCAGTATCGCGACAGGGGCAAACTATGGCTACACCTTC.